Shown below are 6 T cell receptor beta chains from a single sample sequenced in a study of cytomegalovirus exposure and HLA in healthy donors. Vbeta (60) and Jbeta (13) primers were used in the PCR. Repertoires were generated with immunoSEQ multiplex PCR, while TCRdb's copy carries only in-frame clones and drops some. The sample lists under 200,000 clones; around 77% were seen once. The sample comprised PBMCs. These receptors came from a man in his sixties in good health and CMV-seronegative.

The chain combines TRBV11-2 with TRBJ2-1; D not certain. Germline V gene data show CDR1 as SGHAT and CDR2 as FQNNGV. This CDR3 region has 11 residues. V lost 5 bases and J 8 bases, leaving 7 bases between the germline ends. CDR3 coding DNA: TGTGCCAGCAGCCCCCGTCATGAGCAGTTCTTC. Translated: CASSPRHEQFF.

The chain recombines TRBV5-1 with TRBJ2-3; 8 bases agree with TRBD2. This CDR3 has 13 residues. Germline V gene data show CDR1 as SGHRS and CDR2 as YFSETQ. The V gene end was trimmed by 4 bases and the J gene end by 11 bases; junction bases not matched to a gene: 9. The CDR3 spells CASSPSGGRVQYF. The CDR3 nucleotides are TGCGCCAGCAGCCCATCGGGGGGGCGCGTGCAGTATTTT.

V gene TRBV9 combines with J gene TRBJ1-2; D may be TRBD1 (6 bases). Trimming removed 3 bases from V and 8 bases from J, with 14 bases in between. CDR1 is SGDLS and CDR2 is YYNGEE in the germline V gene. The CDR3 sequence is 13 residues long. The CDR3 DNA follows: TGTGCCAGCAGCGCCAATGCAGGGGTCGGCTACACCTTC. This encodes CASSANAGVGYTF. Variable domain in full (rest from reference TRBV9 and TRBJ1-2): DSGVTQTPKHLITATGQRVTLRCSPRSGDLSVYWYQQSLDQGLQFLIQYYNGEERAKGNILERFSAQQFPDLHSELNLSSLELGDSALYFCASSANAGVGYTFGSGTRLTVV.

This clone was seen just once. Its ends do not fully match the called genes, so a read error is possible. The V call is TRBV28, the J call TRBJ2-4; 7 nucleotides agree with TRBD2. Germline loops: CDR1 MDHEN, CDR2 SYDVKM. CDR3 size: 13 residues. CDR3 bases: TGTGCCAGCAGGCCCCACAGCGGACTAGATGTAGACTTC. Encoded protein: CASRPHSGLDVDF.

This clone has more than one count but fewer than ten. The V gene is TRBV6-5, the J gene TRBJ2-2, with 7 positions matching TRBD1. This CDR3 spans 15 amino acids. The V and J ends lost 4 bases and 4 bases, in that order; junction bases with no gene match: 6. Germline V gene lookup returns CDR1 MNHEY and CDR2 SVGAGI. The CDR3 protein is CASSSRQGSTGELFF. CDR3 coding DNA: TGTGCCAGCAGTTCGAGACAGGGATCCACCGGGGAGCTGTTTTTT.

The rearrangement uses TRBV7-8 and TRBJ2-5, with TRBD1 matching over 7 bases. The closer fit of TRBJ2-7 to the DNA end suggests the J call may be wrong. This CDR3 comprises 13 residues. Germline values: CDR1 SGHVS, CDR2 FQNEAQ. The CDR3 here is CASSRDSDYEQYF. The CDR3 nucleotides are TGTGCCAGCAGCCGGGACAGTGACTACGAGCAGTACTTC.